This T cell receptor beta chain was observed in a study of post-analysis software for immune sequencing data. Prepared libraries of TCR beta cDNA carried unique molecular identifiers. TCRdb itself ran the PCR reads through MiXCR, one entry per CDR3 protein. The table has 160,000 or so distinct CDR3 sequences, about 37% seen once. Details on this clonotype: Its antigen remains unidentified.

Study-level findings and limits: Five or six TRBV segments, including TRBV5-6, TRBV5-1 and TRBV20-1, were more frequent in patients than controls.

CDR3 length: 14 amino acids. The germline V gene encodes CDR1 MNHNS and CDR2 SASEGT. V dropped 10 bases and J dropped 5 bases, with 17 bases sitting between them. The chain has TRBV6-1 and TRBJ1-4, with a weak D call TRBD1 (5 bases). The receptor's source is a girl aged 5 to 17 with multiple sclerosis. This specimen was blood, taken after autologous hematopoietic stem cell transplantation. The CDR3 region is CATGGFATNEKLFF. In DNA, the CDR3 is TGTGCCACCGGGGGATTTGCGACCAATGAAAAACTGTTTTTT.